The 6 T cell receptor beta chains below come from one sample, sequenced in a study of cytomegalovirus exposure and HLA in healthy donors. Repertoires were generated with immunoSEQ multiplex PCR, while TCRdb's copy carries only in-frame clones and drops some. This repertoire shows 150,000 or so clones, just under 85% found once; its top ten account for around 2.4%. Sample: PBMCs. The origin of the receptors is a man younger than 45 in good health and CMV-seropositive.

This clone has more than one count but fewer than ten. The chain employs TRBV4-1 and TRBJ1-2; the match to TRBD1 covers 7 bases. Trimming at V came to 4 bases and at J to 3 bases, leaving 5 bases not matched to a gene. The germline V gene has CDR1 MGHRA and CDR2 YSYEKL. The length of the CDR3 is 14 residues. CDR3 loop: CASSRSRGDYGYTF. The CDR3 DNA sequence: TGCGCCAGCAGCCGCTCCAGGGGGGACTATGGCTACACCTTC.

The rearrangement joins TRBV9 to TRBJ2-7; tentative D call: TRBD2 (7 bases). Looked up from germline, CDR1 is SGDLS and CDR2 is YYNGEE. CDR3 length: 16 residues. V was shortened by 0 bases and J by 6 bases, with 19 bases between the two germline ends. The CDR3 DNA reads as TGTGCCAGCAGCGTAGGTGGGGGGGCTTCAAATGGCGAGCAGTACTTC. It codes for CASSVGGGASNGEQYF.

V and J are TRBV5-6 and TRBJ2-1; D might be TRBD2 (5 bases). Trimming removed 5 bases at V and 4 bases at J, with 16 bases between. Germline loops: CDR1 SGHDT, CDR2 YYEEEE. This CDR3 comprises 15 residues. CDR3: CASRTGRVRYNEQFF. The CDR3 DNA follows: TGTGCCAGCAGAACGGGGAGAGTTAGGTACAATGAGCAGTTCTTC.

V and J are TRBV27 and TRBJ2-7, with 8 bases matching TRBD1. This CDR3 spans 15 amino acids. Per germline, CDR1 MNHEY and CDR2 SMNVEV (reference sequence). J gave up 2 bases and V 5 bases, and 8 bases lay outside the gene matches. Written as DNA, the CDR3 is TGTGCCAGCAGTCGCGGGACAGGCGATCCCTACGAGCAGTACTTC. Its translation: CASSRGTGDPYEQYF.

The chain recombines TRBV4-1 with TRBJ2-4; D uncertain. With 2 bases removed from V and 3 bases from J, the gap between germline ends came to 11 bases. The CDR3 spans 15 residues. Germline CDR1 is MGHRA and CDR2 is YSYEKL. The CDR3 coding sequence is TGCGCCAGCAGCCAACTCGACACACTCAAAAACATTCAGTACTTC. Amino acid sequence: CASSQLDTLKNIQYF.

A word on this clone: The sample contains more than one DNA sequence encoding this CDR3. This sequence joins TRBV4-1 and TRBJ1-2, with TRBD1 identical over 9 bases. The CDR3 is 15 amino acids. CDR1 is MGHRA and CDR2 is YSYEKL in the germline V gene. The junction had 0 bases not matched to a gene; V was cut back by 1 base and J by 0 bases. In nucleotides, the CDR3 is TGCGCCAGCAGCCAAGGACAGGGGGCTAACTATGGCTACACCTTC. It codes for CASSQGQGANYGYTF.